This TCR beta chain was identified during a study of identical twins. The study's findings and limits: There is a chance that invariant MAIT and iNKT cells partially muddied zero-insertion analyses. Insertions were reduced in abundant cord blood beta clonotypes but not in memory repertoires. Weaker excess twin sharing was observed in beta out-of-frame sequences.

The CDR3 spans 13 residues. V was trimmed by 3 bases and J by 2 bases, leaving 6 bases between them. Germline V gene sequence: CDR1 SGHRS, CDR2 YFSETQ. It was template switching that added a universal primer site, and there were unique molecular identifiers on the cDNA. TCRdb ran MiXCR on the 5' RACE reads and lists one entry per CDR3 protein. The table shows 400,000 to 500,000 distinct CDR3 sequences, with around 20% occurring only once. The table lists this clonotype with a few counts. The antigen remains unidentified. This TCR was recovered from a man in his fifties in good health. The gene calls are TRBV5-1 and TRBJ1-3; D possibly corresponds to TRBD1 (5 bases). Sample: naive T cells sorted from blood. The CDR3 DNA reads as TGCGCCAGCAGCTCAGGGCCTGGAAACACCATATATTTT. Translating gives CASSSGPGNTIYF. The full variable domain, in which reference TRBV5-1 and TRBJ1-3 provide the parts outside the CDR3, is KAGVTQTPRYLIKTRGQQVTLSCSPISGHRSVSWYQQTPGQGLQFLFEYFSETQRNKGNFPGRFSGRQFSNSRSEMNVSTLELGDSALYLCASSSGPGNTIYFGEGSWLTVV.